A selection of T cell receptor beta chains follows, all from one sample in a study of T cells in Graves' hyperthyroidism and ophthalmopathy. TCRdb used MiXCR to reprocess the multiplex PCR reads, holding one entry per CDR3 protein. This sample carries nearly 750,000 distinct CDR3 sequences, roughly a third of them seen once, and the ten largest clones take around 31%. The sample comprised blood. The source is a woman aged 40 to 49 with Graves' hyperthyroidism. The CDR3 runs from the conserved cysteine through the conserved F or W. D genes are given only for firm matches. Where a row states a size, it is once, few, many or the class of an expanded clone; other rows omit it.

-	-	TRBV4-1	TRBJ1-4	CASRYQQGGEKLFF	TGCGCCAGCAGATATCAACAGGGAGGGGAAAAACTGTTTTTT
TRBD1	many	TRBV29-1	TRBJ1-2	CSVEGTGGTDYGYTF	TGCAGCGTCGAGGGCACAGGGGGAACAGACTATGGCTACACCTTC
TRBD1	-	TRBV12-3/TRBV12-4	TRBJ2-5	CASCRAGTVKETQYF	TGTGCCAGCTGCCGGGCAGGGACAGTGAAAGAGACCCAGTACTTC
TRBD1	many	TRBV12-3/TRBV12-4	TRBJ2-7	CASSGRGQRHYEQYF	TGTGCCAGCAGTGGCAGGGGGCAGCGGCACTACGAGCAGTACTTC
-	-	TRBV10-1	TRBJ2-7	CASSLGRGPFYEQYF	TGTGCCAGCAGTTTGGGCAGGGGACCCTTCTACGAGCAGTACTTC
TRBD2	few	TRBV7-9	TRBJ2-7	CASSLGLAGVQANYEQYF	TGTGCCAGCAGCTTAGGACTAGCGGGAGTACAGGCAAACTACGAGCAGTACTTC
-	-	TRBV10-3	TRBJ1-1	CAISERPGRDTEAFF	TGTGCCATCAGTGAGAGACCAGGGAGGGACACTGAAGCTTTCTTT
TRBD2	many	TRBV2	TRBJ2-5	CASSTSRGLAGQETQYF	TGTGCCAGCAGTACCTCCCGGGGACTAGCGGGGCAAGAGACCCAGTACTTC
TRBD1	-	TRBV20-1	TRBJ1-5	CSASLGQAGVSNQPQHF	TGCAGTGCTAGCCTCGGACAGGCCGGGGTTAGCAATCAGCCCCAGCATTTT
-	many	TRBV2	TRBJ2-2	CASSGLQGRRGTGELFF	TGTGCCAGCAGTGGCCTTCAGGGTAGACGAGGCACCGGGGAGCTGTTTTTT
-	-	TRBV7-9	TRBJ1-1	CASSTDRTEAFF	TGTGCCAGCTCAACGGACCGAACTGAAGCTTTCTTT
-	many	TRBV15	TRBJ1-3	CATSRAFGSGNTIYF	TGTGCCACCAGCAGAGCTTTCGGCTCTGGAAACACCATATATTTT
-	-	TRBV2	TRBJ1-5	CASSYEQGHHSCQPQHF	TGTGCCAGCAGTTACGAGCAGGGACATCACTCCTGCCAGCCCCAGCATTTT
TRBD1	once	TRBV6-5	TRBJ1-1	CASSYPTGVRGTEAFF	TGTGCCAGCAGTTACCCGACAGGGGTTCGGGGCACTGAAGCTTTCTTT
TRBD2	-	TRBV29-1	TRBJ2-7	CSAEGLAGAKGSYEQYF	TGCAGCGCGGAGGGGCTAGCGGGAGCGAAAGGCTCCTACGAGCAGTACTTC
-	many	TRBV10-3	TRBJ1-5	CAISDPLTAEPQHF	TGTGCCATCAGTGACCCCCTCACCGCGGAACCCCAGCATTTT
-	-	TRBV20-1	TRBJ2-5	CSAYPGSTGKETQYF	TGCAGTGCTTATCCGGGCTCAACGGGGAAAGAGACCCAGTACTTC
TRBD2	-	TRBV20-1	TRBJ2-4	CSAKVEDGREQYF	TGCAGTGCTAAAGTAGAGGACGGGAGGGAGCAGTACTTC
TRBD1	-	TRBV10-3	TRBJ1-5	CASSYPITGDSNQPQHF	TGTGCCAGCAGTTACCCAATAACAGGGGATAGCAATCAGCCCCAGCATTTT
-	-	TRBV10-3	TRBJ2-5	CAISAEGRSHQETQYF	TGTGCCATCAGCGCAGAGGGCAGGAGCCACCAAGAGACCCAGTACTTC
-	few	TRBV29-1	TRBJ2-7	CSVEGGGSYEQYF	TGCAGCGTTGAAGGGGGCGGTTCCTACGAGCAGTACTTC
-	-	TRBV4-1	TRBJ2-7	CASSQGAASYEQYF	TGCGCCAGCAGCCAAGGGGCAGCCTCCTACGAGCAGTACTTC
-	-	TRBV19	TRBJ2-7	CASMPRREQYF	TGTGCCAGCATGCCCAGGCGGGAGCAGTACTTC
-	-	TRBV7-2	TRBJ1-2	CASSLWGSGYGYTF	TGTGCCAGCAGCTTGTGGGGATCGGGCTATGGCTACACCTTC
-	few	TRBV5-4	TRBJ2-5	CASSLGRAQYF	TGTGCCAGCAGTTTAGGCAGGGCCCAGTACTTC
TRBD1	-	TRBV9	TRBJ1-6	CASSSRDRANSPLHF	TGTGCCAGCAGCTCCCGGGACAGGGCTAATTCACCCCTCCACTTT
TRBD1	many	TRBV11-3	TRBJ2-7	CASSHRGGIPYEQYF	TGTGCCAGCAGCCACAGGGGTGGTATACCCTACGAGCAGTACTTC
TRBD1	-	TRBV10-3	TRBJ1-3	CAISNQGAQPSGNTIYF	TGTGCCATCAGTAATCAGGGGGCGCAGCCCTCTGGAAACACCATATATTTT
-	-	TRBV15	TRBJ2-2	CATSRDRLRAPSHGGELFF	TGTGCCACCAGCAGAGATCGACTGAGGGCCCCTAGCCACGGTGGGGAGCTGTTTTTT
TRBD2	-	TRBV3-1	TRBJ2-7	CAGCSGTRSLEQYF	TGTGCCGGCTGCTCCGGGACTAGATCGTTAGAGCAGTACTTC
TRBD1	once	TRBV29-1	TRBJ1-2	CSVDDGAGGRGYTF	TGCAGCGTTGACGACGGAGCAGGGGGACGGGGCTACACCTTC
TRBD1	-	TRBV9	TRBJ1-4	CASSVVVSRGPNEKLFF	TGTGCCAGCAGCGTAGTAGTGAGCAGGGGGCCTAATGAAAAACTGTTTTTT
TRBD1	many	TRBV19	TRBJ1-6	CASSNSGTGGSPLHF	TGTGCCAGTAGTAACTCCGGGACAGGTGGTTCACCCCTCCACTTT
TRBD2	-	TRBV13	TRBJ2-2	CASSLGFPLAGGTGELFF	TGTGCCAGCAGCTTAGGCTTCCCGCTAGCGGGGGGCACCGGGGAGCTGTTTTTT
-	-	TRBV20-1	TRBJ2-2	CSARVPGAYVTGELFF	TGCAGTGCTAGAGTGCCAGGGGCCTACGTCACCGGGGAGCTGTTTTTT
-	many	TRBV29-1	TRBJ1-1	CSSHRAYNTEAFF	TGCAGCTCCCACAGGGCCTACAACACTGAAGCTTTCTTT
-	many	TRBV20-1	TRBJ2-7	CSARDGHSYEQYF	TGCAGTGCTAGGGACGGCCACTCCTACGAGCAGTACTTC
-	once	TRBV10-3	TRBJ1-1	CAIREQEMNTVAFF	TGTGCCATCAGGGAACAGGAGATGAACACTGTGGCTTTCTTT
-	-	TRBV10-3	TRBJ2-5	CAVGSEETQYF	TGTGCCGTCGGGAGCGAAGAGACCCAGTACTTC
TRBD1	many	TRBV29-1	TRBJ1-2	CSAAGTGRDGYTF	TGCAGCGCAGCCGGGACAGGGAGGGACGGCTACACCTTC
-	-	TRBV4-1	TRBJ2-7	CASSQVGLAYEQYF	TGCGCCAGCAGCCAAGTTGGTTTGGCCTACGAGCAGTACTTC
-	-	TRBV7-8	TRBJ2-5	CASSLAPFPRTKLGETQYF	TGTGCCAGCAGCTTAGCCCCATTCCCAAGGACAAAATTGGGGGAGACCCAGTACTTC
-	-	TRBV7-2	TRBJ1-4	CASSQDSQSHEKLFF	TGTGCCAGCAGCCAAGATAGTCAAAGTCATGAAAAACTGTTTTTT
-	-	TRBV19	TRBJ1-4	CASSMGSPIEKLFF	TGTGCCAGTAGTATGGGGAGCCCCATTGAAAAACTGTTTTTT
TRBD2	-	TRBV29-1	TRBJ2-3	CSVEVGTSGSTDTQYF	TGCAGCGTTGAAGTCGGAACTAGCGGGAGTACAGATACGCAGTATTTT
TRBD1	many	TRBV7-9	TRBJ2-5	CASSGQGFQETQYF	TGTGCCAGCAGCGGACAGGGGTTCCAAGAGACCCAGTACTTC
-	many	TRBV2	TRBJ1-1	CASSEGGAGTEAFF	TGTGCCAGCAGTGAAGGGGGGGCAGGGACTGAAGCTTTCTTT
-	few	TRBV20-1	TRBJ2-1	CSAAAGSLSYNEQFF	TGCAGTGCTGCCGCCGGGAGCCTCTCCTACAATGAGCAGTTCTTC